The 25 T cell receptor beta chains given below trace back to one sample, sequenced in a study of blood T cell repertoires in COVID-19. TCRdb keeps only in-frame clones here, not all; method: immunoSEQ multiplex PCR. This table holds fewer than 150,000 clones, about nine tenths found once. The source material was peripheral blood. These receptors all stem from a man between 50 and 59 years old with active or convalescent COVID-19.

This clone was seen many times. V is TRBV6-5 and J is TRBJ1-6; a weak D match, TRBD1 (6 bases). Trimming left V 0 bases short and J 8 bases short, with 11 bases between. The germline V gene has CDR1 MNHEY and CDR2 SVGAGI. The CDR3 length is 15 residues. CDR3 coding DNA: TGTGCCAGCAGTTACTCGCCAGGGGTGGATTCACCCCTCCACTTT. Encoded protein: CASSYSPGVDSPLHF.

Written as DNA, the CDR3 is TGTGCCAGCAGCAGTACTAGCGGGAGTCCCTACTACAATGAGCAGTTCTTC. The encoded protein is CASSSTSGSPYYNEQFF. The chain is built from TRBV14 and TRBJ2-1; TRBD2 matches 11 bases. CDR3 size: 17 residues. The germline gives CDR1 SGHDN, CDR2 FVKESK. Trimming took 5 bases from V and 3 from J; bases not matched to a gene: 9.

V gene TRBV9 combines with J gene TRBJ1-1; D is unclear. Trimming pared 0 bases from V and 1 base from J, leaving 10 bases between. The CDR3 consists of 15 residues. From germline, CDR1 is SGDLS and CDR2 YYNGEE. The CDR3, as DNA: TGTGCCAGCAGCGTAGCAGGTGGGTCGAACACTGAAGCTTTCTTT. Its protein is CASSVAGGSNTEAFF.

The chain is built from TRBV11-2 and TRBJ2-3; maybe TRBD2 (5 bases). This CDR3 has 15 amino acids. V lost 2 bases, J lost 4 bases, and 13 bases lay in between. Germline V lookup: CDR1 SGHAT, CDR2 FQNNGV. The CDR3 sequence: CASSLRGLDPDTQYF. The DNA for the CDR3 is TGTGCCAGCAGCTTAAGAGGGCTAGATCCAGATACGCAGTATTTT.

The chain is built from TRBV11-3 and TRBJ2-3, with TRBD2 identical over 9 bases. V trimming: 0 bases; J trimming: 2 bases; junction bases outside the gene matches: 18. CDR1 is SGHNT and CDR2 is YENEEA in the germline V gene. The CDR3 is 21 amino acids. CDR3 sequence reads: CASSLETYRTREGSLTDTQYF. The CDR3 coding sequence is TGTGCCAGCAGCTTAGAAACGTATCGGACGCGGGAGGGCTCCCTCACAGATACGCAGTATTTT.

This clone was detected only a few times. This chain connects TRBV5-6 to TRBJ2-5; D is ambiguous. The CDR3 sequence is 16 residues long. The germline gives CDR1 SGHDT, CDR2 YYEEEE. Trimming removed 0 bases from V and 1 base from J, with 13 bases in between. The chain's CDR3 is CASSLGIMNSQETQYF. The CDR3 DNA reads TGTGCCAGCAGCTTGGGGATCATGAACAGCCAAGAGACCCAGTACTTC.

The chain joins TRBV7-9 to TRBJ1-5, with 7 bases matching TRBD1. With V trimmed by 4 bases and J by 3 bases, 9 bases remained unmatched. Looked up from germline, CDR1 is SEHNR and CDR2 is FQNEAQ (reference sequence). This CDR3 is 16 amino acids long. The CDR3 DNA is TGTGCCAGCAGCTCGGGCCGGGACAGAGACAATCAGCCCCAGCATTTT. Translating it yields CASSSGRDRDNQPQHF.

The V call is TRBV27, the J call TRBJ1-2; D is unclear. The CDR3 sequence is 15 residues long. Germline CDR1 MNHEY, CDR2 SMNVEV (reference sequence). V dropped 2 bases and J dropped 2 bases, with 12 bases sitting between them. The CDR3 DNA is TGTGCCAGCAGTTTAAGTCCGGGTACAAACTATGGCTACACCTTC. Its translation is CASSLSPGTNYGYTF.

V and J are TRBV6-2 or TRBV6-3 and TRBJ2-7; the match to TRBD2 covers 7 bases. The germline CDR1 and CDR2 sequences are MNHEY and SVGEGT. V lost 2 bases, J lost 3 bases, and 16 bases stayed unmatched. The CDR3 totals 18 residues. The CDR3 is CASSYPSGRGGRGYEQYF. The CDR3 DNA is TGTGCCAGCAGTTACCCATCGGGTAGAGGCGGGAGAGGCTACGAGCAGTACTTC.

This clone was recorded many times. Other DNA sequences within the sample encode an identical CDR3. The V and J genes are TRBV7-2 and TRBJ1-4; weak D call: TRBD1 (5 bases). Trimming removed 5 bases at V and 5 bases at J, with 12 bases between. The CDR3 sequence is 14 residues long. Germline CDR1 SGHTA, CDR2 FQGNSA. The CDR3 spells CASSPRDFNEKLFF. The CDR3 DNA follows: TGTGCCAGCAGCCCCAGGGACTTCAATGAAAAACTGTTTTTT.

This CDR3 reads CASSFVPDRGVDNEQFF. CDR3 bases: TGTGCCAGCAGTTTCGTCCCGGACAGGGGAGTAGACAATGAGCAGTTCTTC. The gene calls are TRBV6-2 or TRBV6-3 and TRBJ2-1; 9 bases match TRBD1. The germline CDR1 and CDR2 sequences are MNHEY and SVGEGT. The CDR3 length is 17 residues. J was trimmed by 5 bases and V by 4 bases; bases with no gene match: 12.

The V and J genes are TRBV5-1 and TRBJ2-7; no clear D gene. Deletions cut 4 bases from V and 5 bases from J, with 10 bases between. The germline gives CDR1 SGHRS, CDR2 YFSETQ. The length of the CDR3 is 12 residues. This CDR3 reads CASSPLGHEQYF. In nucleotides, the CDR3 is TGCGCCAGCAGCCCCCTCGGTCACGAGCAGTACTTC.

With regard to this clone: Different DNA sequences within this sample yield the same CDR3. The rearrangement links TRBV18 to TRBJ1-5; TRBD1 aligns across 11 bases. Germline-derived CDR1 and CDR2 are KGHSH and LQKENI. The CDR3 contains 15 residues. V shed 3 bases, J shed 7 bases, and the junction held 5 bases outside the gene matches. Written as DNA, the CDR3 is TGTGCCAGCTCACCCGGACAGGGGGCAGGGCAGCCCCAGCATTTT. Amino acid sequence: CASSPGQGAGQPQHF. The full variable domain, its missing parts supplied by reference TRBV18 and TRBJ1-5, is NAGVMQNPRHLVRRRGQEARLRCSPMKGHSHVYWYRQLPEEGLKFMVYLQKENIIDESGMPKERFSAEFPKEGPSILRIQQVVRGDSAAYFCASSPGQGAGQPQHFGDGTRLSIL.

The CDR3 protein is CASSLDEQYF. CDR3 bases: TGTGCCAGCAGTCTCGACGAGCAGTACTTC. This chain links TRBV25-1 with TRBJ2-7; D unclear. With 5 bases removed from V and 5 bases from J, the gap between germline ends came to 4 bases. Germline CDR1 is MGHDK and CDR2 is SYGVNS. CDR3 length equals 10 residues.

The rearrangement links TRBV4-2 to TRBJ2-2, with 7 bases lining up with TRBD2. Germline CDR1 reads LGHNA; CDR2 reads YNFKEQ. The CDR3 has 16 residues. After removal of 5 bases from V and 1 base from J, the junction contained 7 bases not matched to a gene. CDR3 coding DNA: TGTGCCAGCAGCAAAGCCCAGCGGGAGAACACCGGGGAGCTGTTTTTT. It encodes CASSKAQRENTGELFF.

This clone was picked up one time. The chain recombines TRBV6-6 with TRBJ1-5; D is possibly TRBD1 (6 bases). The length of the CDR3 is 14 residues. Trimming pared 7 bases from V and 4 bases from J, leaving 14 bases between. From germline, CDR1 is MNHNY and CDR2 SVGAGI (reference sequence). This CDR3 is CASTWGGANQPQHF. The CDR3 nucleotides read TGTGCCAGCACTTGGGGGGGCGCTAATCAGCCCCAGCATTTT.

The CDR3 bases are TGTGCCAGCAGTAGACTAGCGGGATTAGGTACCGGGGAGCTGTTTTTT. Translating it yields CASSRLAGLGTGELFF. The J gene is TRBJ2-2, the V gene TRBV28; the match to TRBD2 covers 11 bases. This CDR3 spans 16 amino acids. V dropped 5 bases and J dropped 5; count of bases not matched to a gene: 7. Germline CDR1 and CDR2: MDHEN and SYDVKM.

V usage is TRBV6-6 and J usage is TRBJ2-1, with D hard to call. This CDR3 is built from 12 residues. The V gene's germline CDR1 is MNHNY and CDR2 SVGAGI (reference sequence). Trimming pared 11 bases from V and 2 bases from J, leaving 10 bases between. CDR3 residues: CAVEATYNEQFF. CDR3 bases: TGTGCCGTCGAGGCGACCTACAATGAGCAGTTCTTC.

This chain links TRBV19 with TRBJ2-7; TRBD2 matches at 7 bases. Germline values: CDR1 LNHDA, CDR2 SQIVND (reference sequence). CDR3 length equals 14 residues. J gave up 4 bases and V 1 base, and 4 bases lay outside the gene matches. The CDR3 spells CASSIGAGEYEQYF. CDR3 in DNA: TGTGCCAGTAGTATAGGGGCGGGAGAATACGAGCAGTACTTC. Supplemented by reference TRBV19 and TRBJ2-7, the full variable domain reads DGGITQSPKYLFRKEGQNVTLSCEQNLNHDAMYWYRQDPGQGLRLIYYSQIVNDFQKGDIAEGYSVSREKKESFPLTVTSAQKNPTAFYLCASSIGAGEYEQYFGPGTRLTVT.

V gene TRBV19 combines with J gene TRBJ1-1, with 7 bases identical to TRBD1. Germline V gene sequence: CDR1 LNHDA, CDR2 SQIVND (reference sequence). This CDR3 spans 13 amino acids. With 10 bases clipped from V and 5 bases from J, the junction kept 10 bases outside the gene matches. For the CDR3, the DNA is TGTGCCACAAGTGACAGGGTAAAGACTGAAGCTTTCTTT. This sequence encodes CATSDRVKTEAFF.

This sequence joins TRBV4-2 and TRBJ2-7, with no clear D. This CDR3 has 13 amino acids. Trimming left V 1 base short and J 11 bases short, with 15 bases between. Per germline, CDR1 LGHNA and CDR2 YNFKEQ. The CDR3 protein is CASSQGHLDPKYF. CDR3 bases: TGTGCCAGCAGCCAAGGGCACCTAGACCCGAAGTACTTC.

V is TRBV9 and J is TRBJ2-7, with a possible D match to TRBD1 (5 bases). This CDR3 comprises 15 residues. Per germline, CDR1 SGDLS and CDR2 YYNGEE. V dropped 0 bases and J dropped 5 bases, with 15 bases sitting between them. In nucleotides, the CDR3 is TGTGCCAGCAGCGTAGGAAGGGTAGGGGTCCACGAGCAGTACTTC. Translating gives CASSVGRVGVHEQYF.

CDR3 bases: TGTGCCAGCAGCTTGACAAGCGGGAAATACAATGAGCAGTTCTTC. It specifies CASSLTSGKYNEQFF. The chain couples TRBV5-5 to TRBJ2-1; 7 nucleotides align to TRBD2. With V trimmed by 1 base and J by 4 bases, 5 bases remained unmatched. The CDR3 is 15 residues long. Germline lookup yields CDR1 SGHKS and CDR2 YYEKEE (reference sequence).

Turning to this clone: One end of the junction does not line up with germline, which may come from a read error. This chain joins TRBV3-1 (or the pseudogene TRBV3-2) and TRBJ2-7, with D perhaps TRBD2 (6 bases). Germline V gene sequence: CDR1 LGHDT, CDR2 YNNKEL (reference sequence). The CDR3 is 11 amino acids. The CDR3 coding sequence is TGTGCCAGCAGCCAGCCGGGACTCCTACACTTC. It codes for CASSQPGLLHF.

The genes are TRBV29-1 and TRBJ1-4; D unresolved. Germline V lookup: CDR1 SQVTM, CDR2 ANQGSEA. The CDR3 extends over 13 amino acids. V was pared by 7 bases and J by 3 bases, with 12 bases between. CDR3 sequence reads: CSAERGANEKLFF. CDR3 DNA sequence: TGCAGCGCCGAGCGGGGTGCTAATGAAAAACTGTTTTTT. Complete variable domain (other parts from reference TRBV29-1 and TRBJ1-4): SAVISQKPSRDICQRGTSLTIQCQVDSQVTMMFWYRQQPGQSLTLIATANQGSEATYESGFVIDKFPISRPNLTFSTLTVSNMSPEDSSIYLCSAERGANEKLFFGSGTQLSVL.